Below, 30 T cell receptor beta chains from the same sample are listed, as sequenced in a study of post-analysis software for immune sequencing data (dated by TCRdb to the mid-2010s). Their specific antigens are unknown. The paper's findings and limits, for the study overall: Patients showed significantly higher frequencies than controls for several TRBV segments, among them TRBV5-6, TRBV5-1 and TRBV20-1.

Library construction relied on PCR. Sequenced on an Illumina HiSeq 2500. Unique molecular identifiers were incorporated into TCR beta cDNA libraries to reduce PCR and sequencing biases. TCRdb reprocessing: public reads trimmed at Q25 with fastp, clones called with MiXCR, in-frame beta chains kept. Every entry covers one CDR3 protein and lists the most common genes and DNA from its rows. The sample includes 740,000 or so distinct CDR3 sequences, with approximately 53% observed a single time. The ten largest clones represent about 4.8% of the sample. Sequencing was performed on blood. The receptor source for this set is a girl aged 10 to 17 with multiple sclerosis.

The chain has TRBV6-1 and TRBJ2-7, with 8 bases fitting TRBD1. V was clipped by 6 bases and J by 0 bases; unmatched bases: 13. Germline CDR1 MNHNS, CDR2 SASEGT. This CDR3 is 17 amino acids long. The CDR3 coding sequence is TGTGCCAGCAGCCCCCGCCCGGACAGGGTGTCCTCCTACGAGCAGTACTTC. Translation gives CASSPRPDRVSSYEQYF.

Only one count was recorded for this clonotype. This sequence joins TRBV4-2 and TRBJ1-2; 11 bases line up with TRBD2. With the DNA end fitting TRBJ2-7 better, the J assignment may be wrong. CDR3 length equals 18 residues. Germline V gene lookup returns CDR1 LGHNA and CDR2 YNFKEQ. The CDR3 here is CASSQDGASGGFSREQYF. The CDR3 DNA sequence: TGTGCCAGCAGCCAAGACGGGGCTAGCGGGGGGTTCTCCCGCGAGCAGTACTTC.

This rearrangement joins TRBV29-1 to TRBJ1-1; possible D gene TRBD1, 5 bases. This CDR3 has 12 residues. Trimming pared 3 bases from V and 5 bases from J, leaving 10 bases between. The germline V gene has CDR1 SQVTM and CDR2 ANQGSEA. CDR3 protein: CSVDVGGTEAFF. DNA for the CDR3: TGCAGCGTTGACGTGGGGGGGACTGAAGCTTTCTTT.

The chain combines TRBV5-1 with TRBJ2-7, with D possibly matching TRBD2 (6 bases). V dropped 1 base and J dropped 2 bases, with 10 bases sitting between them. CDR1 is SGHRS, CDR2 YFSETQ, per germline. CDR3 size: 14 residues. The CDR3, as DNA: TGCGCCAGCAGCTTGAACGGGGGTCCCTACGAGCAGTACTTC. Translation gives CASSLNGGPYEQYF.

This chain connects TRBV29-1 to TRBJ2-7, with 7 bases lining up with TRBD1. The CDR3 consists of 11 residues. Per germline, CDR1 SQVTM and CDR2 ANQGSEA. With 8 bases clipped from V and 3 bases from J, the junction kept 4 bases outside the gene matches. The CDR3: CSMGTVYEQYF. The CDR3 DNA is TGCAGCATGGGGACAGTCTACGAGCAGTACTTC.

This clonotype has a handful of counts. The V gene is TRBV20-1, the J gene TRBJ1-2, with 9 bases fitting TRBD1. Germline V CDR1 and CDR2: DFQATT, SNEGSKA (reference sequence). V dropped 6 bases and J dropped 0; count of bases not matched to a gene: 2. This CDR3 is built from 13 residues. For the CDR3, the DNA is TGCAGTGCCGGGGACAGGGCTAACTATGGCTACACCTTC. This gives the protein CSAGDRANYGYTF.

V is TRBV3-1 and J is TRBJ2-2; perhaps TRBD1 as D (6 bases). The V gene lost 2 bases and the J gene lost 0 bases, with 25 bases spanning the gap. The CDR3 consists of 21 residues. The V gene's germline CDR1 is LGHDT and CDR2 YNNKEL (reference sequence). The CDR3 loop is CASSQPGTSQQGATNTGELFF. The DNA for the CDR3 is TGTGCCAGCAGCCAACCGGGGACAAGTCAACAAGGGGCCACGAACACCGGGGAGCTGTTTTTT.

The chain carries TRBV5-1 and TRBJ2-4; D is undetermined. The better agreement between TRBJ2-5 and the DNA end casts doubt on the J call. Germline loops: CDR1 SGHRS, CDR2 YFSETQ. The CDR3 totals 13 residues. The CDR3 protein is CASSLPDLPTQYF. CDR3 sequence (DNA): TGCGCCAGCAGCTTGCCGGACCTCCCGACCCAGTACTTC.

This sequence joins TRBV12-3 or TRBV12-4 and TRBJ2-3, with 13 bases lining up with TRBD2. The CDR3 covers 15 residues. The V segment lost 5 bases and the J segment 5 bases; nucleotides outside the gene matches: 4. The CDR3 coding sequence is TGTGCCAGCAGTCTACTAGCGGGAGGGATAGATACGCAGTATTTT. Residues: CASSLLAGGIDTQYF.

V gene TRBV4-1 combines with J gene TRBJ2-7; TRBD2 aligns across 13 bases. Germline values: CDR1 MGHRA, CDR2 YSYEKL. The V segment lost 2 bases and the J segment 9 bases; nucleotides outside the gene matches: 10. The CDR3 totals 16 residues. CDR3 protein: CASSQSPGLAGTGQYF. CDR3 bases: TGCGCCAGCAGCCAAAGTCCGGGACTAGCGGGAACTGGGCAGTACTTC.

This rearrangement joins TRBV5-1 to TRBJ2-5; 14 bases are shared with TRBD2. The J call may be mistaken, given a closer DNA end match to TRBJ2-7. Germline loops: CDR1 SGHRS, CDR2 YFSETQ. The CDR3 spans 15 residues. CDR3 DNA sequence: TGCGCCAGCAGCGCAGAGGGACTAGCGGGAGCCGAGCAGTACTTC. Translation: CASSAEGLAGAEQYF.

J is TRBJ2-1 and V is TRBV7-9; the D is unclear. CDR1 and CDR2 from the germline V gene are SEHNR and FQNEAQ (reference sequence). Trimming pared 0 bases from V and 2 bases from J, leaving 5 bases between. CDR3 size: 14 residues. The CDR3 sequence: CASSLALAYNEQFF. The CDR3 DNA is TGTGCCAGCAGCTTAGCGCTAGCCTACAATGAGCAGTTCTTC.

This chain uses TRBV5-1 with TRBJ2-3; D is perhaps TRBD1 or TRBD2 (5 bases each). Germline V gene data show CDR1 as SGHRS and CDR2 as YFSETQ. This CDR3 contains 16 residues. The V end lost 3 bases, the J end lost 4 bases, and 18 bases lay between the germline ends. CDR3 amino acids: CASSSRVGVVADTQYF. As DNA, the CDR3 is TGCGCCAGCAGCTCCCGTGTGGGGGTCGTTGCAGATACGCAGTATTTT. Drawing the rest from reference TRBV5-1 and TRBJ2-3, the complete variable domain is KAGVTQTPRYLIKTRGQQVTLSCSPISGHRSVSWYQQTPGQGLQFLFEYFSETQRNKGNFPGRFSGRQFSNSRSEMNVSTLELGDSALYLCASSSRVGVVADTQYFGPGTRLTVL.

The CDR3 protein is CASSHDSSSTDTQYF. CDR3 DNA: TGTGCCAGCAGCCATGACAGCTCTAGCACAGATACGCAGTATTTT. This chain uses TRBV3-1 with TRBJ2-3; TRBD1 might be the D (5 bases). The CDR3 is 15 residues long. CDR1 and CDR2 (germline): LGHDT, YNNKEL (reference sequence). V lost 3 bases to trimming and J lost 0 bases, with 10 bases between them.

The chain recombines TRBV3-1 with TRBJ2-1; D is undetermined. Germline V gene data show CDR1 as LGHDT and CDR2 as YNNKEL (reference sequence). The germline V and J ends were trimmed by 0 bases and 0 bases, with 12 bases remaining between them. The CDR3 runs 17 residues. The CDR3 is CASSQDMGSSSYNEQFF. The CDR3 DNA follows: TGTGCCAGCAGCCAAGATATGGGCTCTAGCTCCTACAATGAGCAGTTCTTC.

CDR3 residues: CSVEAGVGTEAFF. DNA of the CDR3: TGCAGCGTTGAAGCGGGGGTAGGCACTGAAGCTTTCTTT. The chain recombines TRBV29-1 with TRBJ1-1; perhaps TRBD1 as D (5 bases). The CDR3 is 13 amino acids. In germline, CDR1 is SQVTM, CDR2 ANQGSEA. V dropped 1 base and J dropped 4 bases, with 10 bases sitting between them.

A few counts support this clonotype. The rearrangement joins TRBV5-1 to TRBJ2-5; D possibly corresponds to TRBD2 (5 bases). Germline lookup yields CDR1 SGHRS and CDR2 YFSETQ. The CDR3 loop spans 15 amino acids. With 0 bases removed from V and 4 bases from J, the gap between germline ends came to 13 bases. CDR3 protein: CASSLVGSAGETQYF. DNA of the CDR3: TGCGCCAGCAGCTTGGTTGGGAGCGCTGGAGAGACCCAGTACTTC.

The DNA for the CDR3 is TGCGCCAGCAGCTGGGACAGGCCCTGGCAAGAGACCCAGTACTTC. Amino acids: CASSWDRPWQETQYF. V and J are TRBV5-1 and TRBJ2-5; 8 bases align to TRBD1. The CDR3 is 15 amino acids. The V gene's germline CDR1 is SGHRS and CDR2 YFSETQ. The V and J ends lost 3 bases and 2 bases, in that order; junction bases with no gene match: 6.

In regard to this clonotype: The CDR3 does not close with the conserved phenylalanine or tryptophan, likely indicating a read error. The chain combines TRBV5-6 with TRBJ2-5, with D perhaps matching TRBD1 or TRBD2 (5 bases each). The CDR3 has 13 residues. Germline CDR1 SGHDT, CDR2 YYEEEE. V shed 4 bases and J shed 6 bases, with 13 bases lying between them. The CDR3 spells CASSLGALQTQYV. The CDR3 DNA is TGTGCCAGCAGCCTCGGGGCGCTGCAGACCCAGTACGTC.

V is TRBV18 and J is TRBJ1-1; D possibly corresponds to TRBD1 (5 bases). CDR1 is KGHSH and CDR2 is LQKENI in the germline V gene. The CDR3 is 14 residues long. Trimming took off 6 bases at V and 0 bases at J, with 11 bases between the two ends. CDR3 sequence: CASSQTVMNTEAFF. DNA for the CDR3: TGTGCCAGCTCCCAGACAGTCATGAACACTGAAGCTTTCTTT.

This clonotype was seen more than once but under ten times. The gene calls are TRBV5-1 and TRBJ1-1; D remains unclear. Germline V lookup: CDR1 SGHRS, CDR2 YFSETQ. Trimming removed 3 bases at V and 4 bases at J, with 10 bases between. The CDR3 is made up of 13 amino acids. The CDR3 coding sequence is TGCGCCAGCAGCTCTAAGGGTGGCACTGAAGCTTTCTTT. Protein sequence: CASSSKGGTEAFF.

The V gene is TRBV7-9, the J gene TRBJ2-3; 11 bases are shared with TRBD2. V dropped 4 bases and J dropped 3; count of bases not matched to a gene: 15. CDR1 and CDR2 (germline): SEHNR, FQNEAQ (reference sequence). The length of the CDR3 is 19 residues. The CDR3 loop reads CASSWTGTSGPLGTDTQYF. Written as DNA, the CDR3 is TGTGCCAGCAGCTGGACCGGGACTAGCGGCCCCCTGGGGACAGATACGCAGTATTTT.

V is TRBV6-1 and J is TRBJ2-6; 9 nucleotides line up with TRBD1. The germline V gene encodes CDR1 MNHNS and CDR2 SASEGT. Trimming took 0 bases from V and 3 from J; bases not matched to a gene: 12. There are 20 residues in the CDR3. CDR3 protein: CASSEAVAGQGVGGANVLTF. DNA for the CDR3: TGTGCCAGCAGTGAAGCGGTGGCGGGACAGGGTGTAGGTGGGGCCAACGTCCTGACTTTC.

The chain has TRBV29-1 and TRBJ2-3, with D unresolved. Trimming took 3 bases from V and 0 from J, leaving 7 bases between them. Germline-derived CDR1 and CDR2 are SQVTM and ANQGSEA. CDR3 size: 13 residues. The CDR3 here is CSVEDGSTDTQYF. CDR3 nucleotide sequence: TGCAGCGTTGAGGACGGAAGCACAGATACGCAGTATTTT.

This clonotype came up a few times. The chain has TRBV5-1 and TRBJ2-3, with TRBD2 identical over 7 bases. This CDR3 has 16 amino acids. The germline gives CDR1 SGHRS, CDR2 YFSETQ. Germline trimming cut 4 bases from V and 5 bases from J; bases unmatched to any gene: 13. As DNA, the CDR3 is TGCGCCAGCAGCCGCTGGGGTGAGGGAGGGGAAGATACGCAGTATTTT. Translated, it gives CASSRWGEGGEDTQYF.

The chain carries TRBV7-2 and TRBJ2-4; 15 bases align to TRBD2. Germline values: CDR1 SGHTA, CDR2 FQGNSA. CDR3 length: 16 amino acids. V lost 4 bases, J lost 7 bases, and 5 bases stayed unmatched. CDR3 protein: CASSYGLAGGENIQYF. The CDR3 DNA reads TGTGCCAGCAGCTATGGACTAGCGGGAGGGGAGAACATTCAGTACTTC.

This sequence joins TRBV12-3 or TRBV12-4 and TRBJ2-7, with D hard to call. Trimming cost V 3 bases and J 2 bases, with 8 bases left between them. The CDR3 covers 13 residues. CDR3 in DNA: TGTGCCAGCAGTTTGGTTCTAGCCTACGAGCAGTACTTC. Encoded protein: CASSLVLAYEQYF.

This clonotype has more than one count but fewer than ten. The chain is built from TRBV7-6 and TRBJ2-1; the D gene is possibly TRBD2 (6 bases). V lost 5 bases and J 10 bases, leaving 18 bases between the germline ends. The germline CDR1 and CDR2 sequences are SGHVS and FNYEAQ. The CDR3 contains 14 residues. CDR3 sequence: CASSPLLTSVEQFF. The CDR3 region has the DNA TGTGCCAGCAGCCCACTCCTGACTAGTGTCGAGCAGTTCTTC.

This clonotype was recorded many times. The chain links TRBV20-1 to TRBJ2-1; 8 nucleotides agree with TRBD2. The V gene's germline CDR1 is DFQATT and CDR2 SNEGSKA (reference sequence). J lost 4 bases, V lost 3 bases, and 5 bases had no gene match. The CDR3 has 14 amino acids. The CDR3 bases are TGCAGTGCTAGGGGACTAGGGGATTACAATGAGCAGTTCTTC. Amino acids: CSARGLGDYNEQFF.

V is TRBV9 and J is TRBJ2-4; D call uncertain. The J call is uncertain, as TRBJ2-7 better fits the DNA end. Germline-derived CDR1 and CDR2 are SGDLS and YYNGEE. This CDR3 comprises 15 residues. In DNA, the CDR3 is TGTGCCAGCAGCGTAGGTGGGATGAGCTCCTACGAGCAGTACTTC. This encodes CASSVGGMSSYEQYF.